Listed below are T cell receptor beta chains from one sample, sequenced in a study of T cell changes during pregnancy in multiple sclerosis. Data came from immunoSEQ multiplex PCR; TCRdb stores just in-frame clones and leaves some out. This table holds roughly 90,000 clones, about 93% found once. The source material was peripheral blood, sampled in the first trimester of pregnancy. The receptors derive from a female donor with multiple sclerosis, enrolled in a pregnancy study. CDR3s include the opening cysteine and the closing phenylalanine or tryptophan. D genes are given only for firm matches. Rows may omit the clone size; those that give it use once, few, many or a size class.

D gene: -; clone size: -; J gene: TRBJ2-7; V gene: TRBV19; CDR3 DNA: TGTGCCAGTAGTATGGTGGTGGGGGCACACGAGCAGTACTTC; CDR3 protein: CASSMVVGAHEQYF
D gene: TRBD1; clone size: -; J gene: TRBJ1-6; V gene: TRBV27; CDR3 DNA: TGTGCCAGCACCCTCGGACAGGGCATTAATTCACCCCTCCACTTT; CDR3 protein: CASTLGQGINSPLHF
D gene: TRBD2; clone size: -; J gene: TRBJ2-3; V gene: TRBV5-3; CDR3 DNA: TGTGCCAGAAGCCTGGGACTAACAGATACGCAGTATTTT; CDR3 protein: CARSLGLTDTQYF
D gene: TRBD2; clone size: -; J gene: TRBJ2-1; V gene: TRBV7-9; CDR3 DNA: TGTGCCAGCATGGGTGGGGGGGAGAAACTTTACAATGAGCAGTTCTTC; CDR3 protein: CASMGGGEKLYNEQFF
D gene: -; clone size: -; J gene: TRBJ1-4; V gene: TRBV27; CDR3 DNA: TGTGCCAGCGGCCACCTCGGGGGGACTAATGAAAAACTGTTTTTT; CDR3 protein: CASGHLGGTNEKLFF
D gene: TRBD2; clone size: -; J gene: TRBJ2-5; V gene: TRBV18; CDR3 DNA: TGTGCCAGCTCACTTACGGGGGGCCAAGAGACCCAGTACTTC; CDR3 protein: CASSLTGGQETQYF
D gene: TRBD2; clone size: once; J gene: TRBJ2-3; V gene: TRBV11-2; CDR3 DNA: TGTGCCAGCAGCTTAGATCCGGGACTAGCGGGGGGTACTAGCACAGATACGCAGTATTTT; CDR3 protein: CASSLDPGLAGGTSTDTQYF
D gene: -; clone size: -; J gene: TRBJ1-1; V gene: TRBV6-5; CDR3 DNA: TGTGCCAGCTTCAGGGCGCCCAACACTGAAGCTTTCTTT; CDR3 protein: CASFRAPNTEAFF
D gene: -; clone size: -; J gene: TRBJ2-3; V gene: TRBV9; CDR3 DNA: TGTGCCAGCAGCGAAAGACTAGTTGCAGATACGCAGTATTTT; CDR3 protein: CASSERLVADTQYF
D gene: -; clone size: -; J gene: TRBJ2-2; V gene: TRBV7-9; CDR3 DNA: TGTGCCAGCAGCTTAGATCGGAACACCGGGGAGCTGTTTTTT; CDR3 protein: CASSLDRNTGELFF
D gene: -; clone size: -; J gene: TRBJ2-1; V gene: TRBV20-1; CDR3 DNA: TGCAGTGCCAATAGCTACAATGAGCAGTTCTTC; CDR3 protein: CSANSYNEQFF
D gene: -; clone size: -; J gene: TRBJ1-5; V gene: TRBV7-8; CDR3 DNA: TGTGCCAGCAGCAACACGCGGTTTCGCAATCAGCCCCAGCATTTT; CDR3 protein: CASSNTRFRNQPQHF
D gene: TRBD2; clone size: -; J gene: TRBJ2-3; V gene: TRBV7-8; CDR3 DNA: TGTGCCAGCAGCCCCTGGCTGGGGGGGACAGATACGCAGTATTTT; CDR3 protein: CASSPWLGGTDTQYF
D gene: -; clone size: -; J gene: TRBJ2-4; V gene: TRBV21-1; CDR3 DNA: TGTGCCAGCAGCCTTCGGGACAGACTACTAGCCAAAAACATTCAGTACTTC; CDR3 protein: CASSLRDRLLAKNIQYF
D gene: TRBD1; clone size: -; J gene: TRBJ2-1; V gene: TRBV27; CDR3 DNA: TGTGCCAGCAGACCAAACCCAGGGGGCCGGTACAATGAGCAGTTCTTC; CDR3 protein: CASRPNPGGRYNEQFF
D gene: TRBD2; clone size: -; J gene: TRBJ2-1; V gene: TRBV6-1; CDR3 DNA: TGTGCCAGCAGCCGTACTAGCGGGGCAGCCGAAGAGCAGTTCTTC; CDR3 protein: CASSRTSGAAEEQFF
D gene: TRBD2; clone size: once; J gene: TRBJ2-2; V gene: TRBV6-6; CDR3 DNA: TGTGCCAGCACCCCACGGGGCGGGGGGGCCGTCGGGGAGCTGTTTTTT; CDR3 protein: CASTPRGGGAVGELFF
D gene: -; clone size: -; J gene: TRBJ2-2; V gene: TRBV18; CDR3 DNA: TGTGCCAGCTCACAACAGGGAACGGACACCGGGGAGCTGTTTTTT; CDR3 protein: CASSQQGTDTGELFF
D gene: TRBD1; clone size: -; J gene: TRBJ1-1; V gene: TRBV10-3; CDR3 DNA: TGTGCCATCAGTGGGACAGGGATGGGGACTGAAGCTTTCTTT; CDR3 protein: CAISGTGMGTEAFF
D gene: -; clone size: -; J gene: TRBJ1-4; V gene: TRBV5-1; CDR3 DNA: TGCGCCAGCAGCCGGGACATCTCCTGGGGTGAAAAACTGTTTTTT; CDR3 protein: CASSRDISWGEKLFF
D gene: -; clone size: -; J gene: TRBJ2-7; V gene: TRBV6-5; CDR3 DNA: TGTGCCAGCAGAGCCGGACTTTTCCCCTACGAGCAGTACTTC; CDR3 protein: CASRAGLFPYEQYF
D gene: -; clone size: -; J gene: TRBJ1-2; V gene: TRBV9; CDR3 DNA: TGTGCCAGCAGCGACAAGGGGGAAGGAGGCTACACCTTC; CDR3 protein: CASSDKGEGGYTF
D gene: TRBD1; clone size: -; J gene: TRBJ1-5; V gene: TRBV19; CDR3 DNA: TGTGCCAGTACCACGGACAGGGTTCAGCCCCAGCATTTT; CDR3 protein: CASTTDRVQPQHF
D gene: -; clone size: -; J gene: TRBJ1-1; V gene: TRBV14; CDR3 DNA: TGTGCCAGCAGCCAAGACCCGGGGGGAAACACTGAAGCTTTCTTT; CDR3 protein: CASSQDPGGNTEAFF
D gene: -; clone size: -; J gene: TRBJ2-7; V gene: TRBV10-3; CDR3 DNA: TGTGCCATCAGTGAGGGACAGTTATTGGAGGAGCAGTACTTC; CDR3 protein: CAISEGQLLEEQYF
D gene: -; clone size: -; J gene: TRBJ1-1; V gene: TRBV20-1; CDR3 DNA: TGCAGTGTACGGGTAGGGAGAGCTTTCTTT; CDR3 protein: CSVRVGRAFF
D gene: -; clone size: -; J gene: TRBJ1-4; V gene: TRBV15; CDR3 DNA: TGTGCCACCAGCAGAGACGGGACCGGGAGTGAAAAACTGTTTTTT; CDR3 protein: CATSRDGTGSEKLFF
D gene: -; clone size: -; J gene: TRBJ1-1; V gene: TRBV15; CDR3 DNA: TGTGCCACCAGTGACTTATGGGACACTGAAGCTTTCTTT; CDR3 protein: CATSDLWDTEAFF
D gene: TRBD2; clone size: once; J gene: TRBJ2-1; V gene: TRBV6-5; CDR3 DNA: TGTGCCAGCAGAAGGCTAGCGGGGGGTAAAAATGAGCAGTTCTTC; CDR3 protein: CASRRLAGGKNEQFF
D gene: -; clone size: -; J gene: TRBJ2-3; V gene: TRBV6-1; CDR3 DNA: TGTGCCAGCATTGAAGGTAGGGGTACAGATACGCAGTATTTT; CDR3 protein: CASIEGRGTDTQYF
D gene: TRBD1; clone size: -; J gene: TRBJ1-1; V gene: TRBV5-1; CDR3 DNA: TGCGCCAGCAGTTTTTCCACAGGGGGCGTGGGGAACACTGAAGCTTTCTTT; CDR3 protein: CASSFSTGGVGNTEAFF
D gene: -; clone size: -; J gene: TRBJ2-7; V gene: TRBV27; CDR3 DNA: TGTGCCAGCACGGCAGGGAACTACGAGCAGTACTTC; CDR3 protein: CASTAGNYEQYF
D gene: -; clone size: once; J gene: TRBJ1-5; V gene: TRBV30; CDR3 DNA: TGTGCCTGGAGTGGCGGGATCGGGGGCAATCAGCCCCAGCATTTT; CDR3 protein: CAWSGGIGGNQPQHF
D gene: TRBD1; clone size: -; J gene: TRBJ2-2; V gene: TRBV13; CDR3 DNA: TGTGCCAGCGGGTCCGCGGGACAGGGGTACGGGGAGCTGTTTTTT; CDR3 protein: CASGSAGQGYGELFF
D gene: TRBD2; clone size: -; J gene: TRBJ2-7; V gene: TRBV7-8; CDR3 DNA: TGTGCCAGCAGTGATATAGCGGGGGCCTACGAGCAGTACTTC; CDR3 protein: CASSDIAGAYEQYF
D gene: TRBD2; clone size: once; J gene: TRBJ2-3; V gene: TRBV10-3; CDR3 DNA: TGTGCCAGCCAGCGGGGCCAGATAAGCACAGATACGCAGTATTTT; CDR3 protein: CASQRGQISTDTQYF
D gene: -; clone size: -; J gene: TRBJ1-4; V gene: TRBV5-4; CDR3 DNA: TGTGCCTCATCGAGGCAGATCGGGGCTAATGAAAAACTGTTTTTT; CDR3 protein: CASSRQIGANEKLFF
D gene: -; clone size: few; J gene: TRBJ2-7; V gene: TRBV19; CDR3 DNA: TGTGCCAGTAGCCCACAGGGTAACGAGCAGTACTTC; CDR3 protein: CASSPQGNEQYF
D gene: -; clone size: -; J gene: TRBJ1-2; V gene: TRBV29-1; CDR3 DNA: TGCAGCGTTGAGCGAGGGGGATCGAATGGCTACACCTTC; CDR3 protein: CSVERGGSNGYTF
D gene: -; clone size: -; J gene: TRBJ2-6; V gene: TRBV5-1; CDR3 DNA: TGCGCCAGCAGCTTCGGCTCTGGGGCCAACGTCCTGACTTTC; CDR3 protein: CASSFGSGANVLTF
D gene: TRBD2; clone size: once; J gene: TRBJ2-3; V gene: TRBV5-6; CDR3 DNA: TGTGCCAGCAGGCGCGGACTAGCGGGGATCACAGATACGCAGTATTTT; CDR3 protein: CASRRGLAGITDTQYF
D gene: -; clone size: -; J gene: TRBJ2-4; V gene: TRBV7-9; CDR3 DNA: TGTGCCAGCAGCCCGCGGCAGGGGCCAAACATTCAGTACTTC; CDR3 protein: CASSPRQGPNIQYF
D gene: TRBD1; clone size: -; J gene: TRBJ1-2; V gene: TRBV7-9; CDR3 DNA: TGTGCCAGCGAAACAGGGACAGTTAACTATGGCTACACCTTC; CDR3 protein: CASETGTVNYGYTF
D gene: -; clone size: -; J gene: TRBJ2-7; V gene: TRBV15; CDR3 DNA: TGTGCCACCAGCAGAGATAAAAACAGGTTCTACGAGCAGTACTTC; CDR3 protein: CATSRDKNRFYEQYF
D gene: TRBD1; clone size: -; J gene: TRBJ1-2; V gene: TRBV7-2; CDR3 DNA: TGTGCCAGCAGCCCACGACAGGGGTTACTGTGGGGCTACACCTTC; CDR3 protein: CASSPRQGLLWGYTF
D gene: TRBD1; clone size: -; J gene: TRBJ1-1; V gene: TRBV6-1; CDR3 DNA: TGTGCCAGCAGTGTACAGGGGGAAATGAACACTGAAGCTTTCTTT; CDR3 protein: CASSVQGEMNTEAFF
D gene: TRBD1; clone size: -; J gene: TRBJ1-6; V gene: TRBV15; CDR3 DNA: TGTGCCACCGGAACCGGGACAGGGAGTAATTCACCCCTCCACTTT; CDR3 protein: CATGTGTGSNSPLHF
D gene: -; clone size: -; J gene: TRBJ1-6; V gene: TRBV12-5; CDR3 DNA: TGTGCTAGTGGTTTGGTACAGGACAGCCTTGATAATAATTCACCCCTCCACTTT; CDR3 protein: CASGLVQDSLDNNSPLHF
D gene: TRBD2; clone size: -; J gene: TRBJ2-3; V gene: TRBV19; CDR3 DNA: TGTGCCAGTAGTCCTAGCGGGGGGGAGGGAGATACGCAGTATTTT; CDR3 protein: CASSPSGGEGDTQYF
D gene: -; clone size: -; J gene: TRBJ1-3; V gene: TRBV15; CDR3 DNA: TGTGCCACCACCAAAGGTCCGCGGAGCTCTGGAAACACCATATATTTT; CDR3 protein: CATTKGPRSSGNTIYF